This T cell receptor beta chain was recovered during a study of blood T cells in healthy people across ages. There are 15 residues in the CDR3. The germline V gene has CDR1 KGHDR and CDR2 SFDVKD. V lost 4 bases to trimming and J lost 6 bases; unmatched junction nucleotides: 5. It was with a sample-barcoded 5' primer and a J-beta primer mix that a second PCR of about 6 to 12 cycles was run. Each CDR3 protein is one row after TCRdb ran MiXCR on the 5' RACE reads. The table records over 1,200,000 distinct CDR3 sequences, approximately 59% of them present only once. V and J are TRBV24-1 and TRBJ2-1; TRBD1 matches at 10 bases. This TCR came from a man younger than 30 in good health. Sequencing was done on a sample of blood. The CDR3 spells CATSEPGTGVNEQFF. In nucleotides, the CDR3 is TGTGCCACCAGTGAACCCGGGACAGGGGTCAATGAGCAGTTCTTC.